The 25 T cell receptor beta chains below come from one sample, sequenced in a study of shared clonotypes between healthy human individuals (dated by TCRdb to 2018 to 2020). The library was obtained by the immunoSEQ multiplex PCR assay. The table was pulled from immuneACCESS by TCRdb, which kept in-frame rearrangements only. Such tables lose some clones; where checked, under half of the loss comes from unresolved V genes, and the rest has no known cause. This sample gives fewer than 650,000 clones in total; 76% of them show up just once. Around 13% of the sample goes to the ten largest clones. The sequencing input was PBMCs. These receptors were collected from a woman in her thirties or forties in good health. Some clones in this sample may be carry-over from other donors' samples.

This CDR3 reads CASSPVTSEIYNEQFF. The CDR3 nucleotides read TGCGCCAGCAGCCCGGTGACTAGCGAAATTTACAATGAGCAGTTCTTC. The rearrangement joins TRBV5-1 to TRBJ2-1; 8 bases agree with TRBD2. CDR3 size: 16 residues. V lost 4 bases to trimming and J lost 4 bases; unmatched junction nucleotides: 10. Germline CDR1 and CDR2: SGHRS and YFSETQ.

The genes are TRBV15 and TRBJ2-1, with TRBD2 as a possible D gene (5 bases). Germline loops: CDR1 LNHNV, CDR2 YYDKDF (reference sequence). The germline V and J ends were trimmed by 3 bases and 12 bases, with 12 bases remaining between them. This CDR3 comprises 12 residues. The CDR3 region is CATSSGVEGQFF. In nucleotides, the CDR3 is TGTGCCACCAGCAGTGGGGTTGAGGGGCAGTTCTTC.

This clone has a single count. The rearrangement uses TRBV28 and TRBJ2-7; the match to TRBD1 covers 7 bases. Germline V gives CDR1 MDHEN, CDR2 SYDVKM. CDR3 size: 15 residues. The ends lost 3 bases at V and 7 bases at J; junction bases unmatched: 12. CDR3 coding DNA: TGTGCCAGCAGTTTTCAAGGACAGGTGCCGTGGGAGCAGTACTTC. Residues: CASSFQGQVPWEQYF. The entire variable domain, with the rest obtained from reference TRBV28 and TRBJ2-7, is as follows: DVKVTQSSRYLVKRTGEKVFLECVQDMDHENMFWYRQDPGLGLRLIYFSYDVKMKEKGDIPEGYSVSREKKERFSLILESASTNQTSMYLCASSFQGQVPWEQYFGPGTRLTVT.

As for this clone: A much larger clone lies one base from this, so it may be a read error. Other DNA sequences in this specimen translate into the identical CDR3. The chain carries TRBV30 and TRBJ1-5; D is undetermined. Germline CDR1 GTSNPN, CDR2 SVGIG (reference sequence). The CDR3 is 13 amino acids. The CDR3 DNA reads TGTGCCTGGAGTGTACGGGTCAATCAGCCCCAGCACTTT. This translates into CAWSVRVNQPQHF. The whole variable domain, remainder taken from reference TRBV30 and TRBJ1-5, is SQTIHQWPATLVQPVGSPLSLECTVEGTSNPNLYWYRQAAGRGLQLLFYSVGIGQISSEVPQNLSASRPQDRQFILSSKKLLLSDSGFYLCAWSVRVNQPQHFGDGTRLSIL.

V is TRBV15 and J is TRBJ1-3; possible D gene TRBD1, 5 bases. Germline values: CDR1 LNHNV, CDR2 YYDKDF (reference sequence). V was shortened by 2 bases and J by 0 bases, with 11 bases between the two germline ends. CDR3 size: 16 residues. The DNA for the CDR3 is TGTGCCACCAGCAGAACCGTAGGGGCCTCTGGAAACACCATATATTTT. It yields the protein CATSRTVGASGNTIYF.

Written as DNA, the CDR3 is TGTGCCAGCAGCTTAGCGGGAGGACAGGAGAGCTCCTACGAGCAGTACTTC. Amino acid sequence: CASSLAGGQESSYEQYF. V and J are TRBV7-8 and TRBJ2-7; possibly TRBD1 for D (7 bases). Trimming shortened V by 0 bases and J by 0 bases, and 15 bases separated the two germline ends. This CDR3 is built from 17 residues. Per the germline V gene, CDR1 is SGHVS and CDR2 is FQNEAQ.

V and J are TRBV6-5 and TRBJ2-7, with D uncertain. The CDR3 spans 15 residues. The V gene's germline CDR1 is MNHEY and CDR2 SVGAGI. Deletions cut 5 bases from V and 0 bases from J, with 14 bases between. The CDR3 DNA sequence: TGTGCCAGCAGTCCCACGGTCTTTAGCTCCTACGAGCAGTACTTC. This sequence encodes CASSPTVFSSYEQYF.

This chain joins TRBV7-9 and TRBJ2-5; D ambiguous. The CDR3 has 12 residues. Germline V lookup: CDR1 SEHNR, CDR2 FQNEAQ (reference sequence). Deletions cut 2 bases from V and 5 bases from J, with 6 bases between. The CDR3 sequence is CASSLLGETQYF. The CDR3 coding sequence is TGTGCCAGCAGCTTATTGGGGGAGACCCAGTACTTC.

The table lists this clone with a count of one. The chain couples TRBV7-6 to TRBJ2-5; the match to TRBD1 covers 7 bases. The length of the CDR3 is 15 residues. Germline V CDR1 and CDR2: SGHVS, FNYEAQ. Losses at the gene ends were 5 bases for V and 1 base for J; bases not matched to a gene: 7. CDR3 DNA: TGTGCCAGCAGCCCCCGACAGGGCTCCCAAGAGACCCAGTACTTC. The encoded protein is CASSPRQGSQETQYF. Based on the CDR3 plus reference TRBV7-6 and TRBJ2-5, the full variable domain is GAGVSQSPRYKVTKRGQDVALRCDPISGHVSLYWYRQALGQGPEFLTYFNYEAQQDKSGLPNDRFSAERPEGSISTLTIQRTEQRDSAMYRCASSPRQGSQETQYFGPGTRLLVL.

V gene TRBV28 combines with J gene TRBJ2-1, with a possible D match to TRBD1 (6 bases). This CDR3 comprises 14 residues. V was cut by 4 bases and J by 4 bases, with 11 bases left in between. CDR1 is MDHEN, CDR2 SYDVKM, per germline. Written as DNA, the CDR3 is TGTGCCAGCAGTTCAACCGGACAGTACAATGAGCAGTTCTTC. Protein product: CASSSTGQYNEQFF.

This clone has only one observation. The gene calls are TRBV4-3 and TRBJ2-2; 8 nucleotides align to TRBD1. The V gene's germline CDR1 is LGHNA and CDR2 YSLEER. The CDR3 has 18 amino acids. V lost 0 bases and J lost 2; bases outside the gene matches: 8. CDR3 nucleotides: TGCGCCAGCAGCCAAGATTTGGGCAGGGGGCTAAACACCGGGGAGCTGTTTTTT. It translates to CASSQDLGRGLNTGELFF.

This clone was observed a handful of times. This rearrangement joins TRBV9 to TRBJ2-5; D may be TRBD1 (6 bases). The CDR3 length is 13 residues. Trimming pared 7 bases from V and 2 bases from J, leaving 12 bases between. Germline V gene data show CDR1 as SGDLS and CDR2 as YYNGEE. For the CDR3, the DNA is TGTGCCAGCGGGCAGGGGAATCAAGAGACCCAGTACTTC. Its protein product is CASGQGNQETQYF.

The rearrangement links TRBV7-2 to TRBJ2-6; D is undetermined. The germline V gene has CDR1 SGHTA and CDR2 FQGNSA. The CDR3 sequence is 16 residues long. The V gene lost 5 bases and the J gene lost 4 bases, with 15 bases spanning the gap. DNA of the CDR3: TGTGCCAGCAGCCCCCGCCTAGGGCGCGGGGCCAACGTCCTGACTTTC. This sequence encodes CASSPRLGRGANVLTF.

The table lists this clone with a count of one. J is TRBJ1-1 and V is TRBV7-6; TRBD1 agrees at 8 bases. Germline CDR1 is SGHVS and CDR2 is FNYEAQ. V was clipped by 2 bases and J by 5 bases; unmatched bases: 10. The CDR3 is 16 residues long. This chain's CDR3 is CASSLIGQGRMTEAFF. The CDR3 nucleotides are TGTGCCAGCAGCTTAATCGGACAGGGAAGGATGACTGAAGCTTTCTTT.

In DNA, the CDR3 is TGTGCCTGGAGTGCTGTAATGGGACAGCCCCAGCATTTT. It codes for CAWSAVMGQPQHF. The chain recombines TRBV30 with TRBJ1-5; unclear D gene. CDR1 GTSNPN and CDR2 SVGIG come from the germline V gene (reference sequence). The CDR3 has 13 amino acids. Trimming left V 1 base short and J 7 bases short, with 11 bases between.

Comment on this clone: Germline and junction disagree at one end, which may indicate a read error. The rearrangement uses TRBV7-7 and TRBJ2-7; D possibly matches TRBD1 or TRBD2 (5 bases each). Germline V gives CDR1 SSHAT, CDR2 FNYEAQ (reference sequence). This CDR3 has 15 amino acids. CDR3 DNA: TGTGCTAGCAGCTTAGGGGACCGCTCAACATACGAGCAGTACTTC. Translating gives CASSLGDRSTYEQYF.

This clone was counted many times. The CDR3 DNA reads TGTGCCAGCAGTTTATCCGTCCGTTATGGCTACACCTTC. Its translation: CASSLSVRYGYTF. This chain connects TRBV28 to TRBJ1-2, with D unclear. The V and J ends lost 1 base and 5 bases respectively, with 8 bases between them. Germline V lookup: CDR1 MDHEN, CDR2 SYDVKM. The CDR3 length is 13 residues.

CDR3 protein: CSVPRGGKGNQPQHF. The CDR3 nucleotides read TGCAGCGTCCCGAGGGGGGGGAAGGGCAATCAGCCCCAGCATTTT. The J gene is TRBJ1-5, the V gene TRBV29-1, with D tentatively TRBD1 (6 bases). Germline CDR1 reads SQVTM; CDR2 reads ANQGSEA. With 6 bases removed from V and 2 bases from J, the gap between germline ends came to 17 bases. CDR3 length: 15 residues. Full variable domain (outside the CDR3, taken from reference TRBV29-1 and TRBJ1-5): SAVISQKPSRDICQRGTSLTIQCQVDSQVTMMFWYRQQPGQSLTLIATANQGSEATYESGFVIDKFPISRPNLTFSTLTVSNMSPEDSSIYLCSVPRGGKGNQPQHFGDGTRLSIL.

V and J are TRBV4-2 and TRBJ2-7; D possibly matches TRBD1 or TRBD2 (5 bases each). Germline V lookup: CDR1 LGHNA, CDR2 YNFKEQ. Trimming shortened V by 2 bases and J by 3 bases, and 14 bases separated the two germline ends. The CDR3 spans 15 residues. The CDR3 DNA is TGTGCCAGCAGCCAATTCGGGACGGGGAACTACGAGCAGTACTTC. Encoded protein: CASSQFGTGNYEQYF.

J is TRBJ2-4 and V is TRBV6-4; D is unresolved. V gave up 5 bases and J gave up 0 bases, with 11 bases separating them. This CDR3 is built from 15 residues. Germline values: CDR1 MRHNA, CDR2 SNTAGT. In DNA, the CDR3 is TGTGCCAGCAGTTTAAGGATACTAGCCAAAAACATTCAGTACTTC. It encodes CASSLRILAKNIQYF.

The chain combines TRBV7-2 with TRBJ2-5, with D possibly TRBD1 on 6 matching bases. The germline V gene has CDR1 SGHTA and CDR2 FQGNSA. This CDR3 region has 14 residues. V lost 8 bases to trimming and J lost 5 bases, with 18 bases between them. CDR3 protein: CASSGQNWGETQYF. The CDR3 DNA sequence: TGTGCCAGCTCGGGACAAAACTGGGGGGAGACCCAGTACTTC.

This clone was detected only a few times. V usage is TRBV30 and J usage is TRBJ2-2, with D unresolved. The CDR3 runs 15 residues. V was pared by 2 bases and J by 3 bases, with 13 bases between. Germline-derived CDR1 and CDR2 are GTSNPN and SVGIG (reference sequence). CDR3 sequence (DNA): TGTGCCTGGAGTCTAGGTCGAGTTGACACCGGGGAGCTGTTTTTT. This sequence encodes CAWSLGRVDTGELFF.

The V gene is TRBV28, the J gene TRBJ2-1; TRBD1 aligns across 7 bases. J gave up 9 bases and V 2 bases, and 7 bases lay outside the gene matches. The length of the CDR3 is 14 residues. Germline lookup yields CDR1 MDHEN and CDR2 SYDVKM. The CDR3: CASSLDRAFVEQFF. CDR3 DNA: TGTGCCAGCAGTTTAGACAGGGCGTTTGTTGAGCAGTTCTTC.

On this clone itself: Only one base separates this from a far larger clonotype, so it likely reflects a read error. The rearrangement links TRBV10-3 to TRBJ2-7, with D possibly being TRBD2 (6 bases). The V gene lost 9 bases and the J gene lost 5 bases, with 14 bases spanning the gap. There are 12 residues in the CDR3. Germline V gives CDR1 ENHRY, CDR2 SYGVKD. CDR3 in amino acids: CAIRQREDEQYF. DNA for the CDR3: TGTGCCATACGACAGAGGGAGGACGAGCAGTACTTC.

The V gene is TRBV5-1, the J gene TRBJ2-1, with a possible D match to TRBD2 (5 bases). The CDR3 has 16 residues. V was shortened by 2 bases and J by 0 bases, with 12 bases between the two germline ends. CDR1 SGHRS and CDR2 YFSETQ come from the germline V gene. In nucleotides, the CDR3 is TGCGCCAGCAGCTTAGACGGGGAACCCTCCTACAATGAGCAGTTCTTC. Its translation: CASSLDGEPSYNEQFF.